This entry features one T cell receptor (beta chain) sequence. What it recognizes is unknown. Autoimmune disease history or systemic immunosuppression barred patients. The data were obtained in a study of OX40 agonist ivuxolimab in advanced cancers. Study context: Participants averaged approximately 60 years of age (range roughly 23 to 85) and were 75% to 90% male. Overall study results and limits: Nonresponders included some who also had low normalized T-cell clonal expansion. Among the least clonally expanded were partial responders at 0.1-3.0 mg/kg.

Sequencing was performed with immunoSEQ multiplex PCR; in TCRdb, only in-frame clones are kept and a portion is missing. The data contain approximately 61,000 clones, roughly 90% of them singletons. Between the trimmed V and J ends, which lost 4 bases and 2 bases, there was a span of 14 bases. Germline assignment: CDR1 MNHEY and CDR2 SVGAGI. This CDR3 is built from 15 residues. The starting material was CD4+ or CD8+ T cells sorted from blood, obtained in a trial of the OX40 agonist ivuxolimab. The rearrangement links TRBV6-5 to TRBJ1-1; D is possibly TRBD1 (6 bases). The clonotype was recovered from an adult with an advanced solid tumor such as melanoma, head and neck, liver or kidney cancer. The CDR3 sequence is CASSLIQGRNTEAFF. In DNA form, the CDR3 reads TGTGCCAGCAGTTTGATTCAGGGGCGAAACACTGAAGCTTTCTTT.